This TCR beta chain was sequenced for a study of control samples from healthy donors and cancer patients. Only in-frame clones appear in the TCRdb table, and some are missing; sequencing was by immunoSEQ multiplex PCR. The table lists some 200,000 clones, 90% to 95% of them singletons. CDR1 and CDR2 from the germline V gene are SNHLY and FYNNEI. V shed 3 bases and J shed 8 bases, with 4 bases lying between them. The CDR3 runs 10 residues. Source material: blood. This TCR derives from a woman in her twenties or thirties in good health. The chain uses TRBV2 and TRBJ1-2; D is uncertain. CDR3 loop: CASSDVGYTF. CDR3 sequence (DNA): TGTGCCAGCAGTGACGTGGGCTACACCTTC.